The rows below give T cell receptor beta chains drawn from one sample of a study of blood T cell repertoires in COVID-19. The protocol was immunoSEQ multiplex PCR, while the TCRdb copy is restricted to in-frame clones and leaves out a portion. The sample lists over 200,000 clones, around four fifths occurring once. Specimen: peripheral blood. All receptors come from a man aged 40-49 years with acute or convalescent COVID-19. Each CDR3 is given with its conserved first and last residue. Each record gives: V gene, J gene, clone size, D gene, CDR3 DNA, CDR3 protein. A D gene is named only where the DNA matches it firmly. The size of a clone is reported for some rows only, either as once, few or many, or as a class for expanded clones.

v_call: TRBV5-1; j_call: TRBJ1-4; clone_size: .; d_call: .; cdr3_nt: TGCGCCAGCAGACTTAGTATAGCTAATGAAAAACTGTTTTTT; cdr3_aa: CASRLSIANEKLFF
v_call: TRBV5-5; j_call: TRBJ1-1; clone_size: .; d_call: TRBD1; cdr3_nt: TGTGCCAGCAGCTTGTCCAGGGGGGTCGCTGAAGCTTTCTTT; cdr3_aa: CASSLSRGVAEAFF
v_call: TRBV6-1; j_call: TRBJ2-1; clone_size: .; d_call: TRBD1; cdr3_nt: TGTGCCAGCAGTGCTACCCCGGGACAGGTTTACAATGAGCAGTTCTTC; cdr3_aa: CASSATPGQVYNEQFF
v_call: TRBV19; j_call: TRBJ2-1; clone_size: .; d_call: TRBD2; cdr3_nt: TGTGCCAGTACCGGGACCGGGGGGGGTGAGCAGTTCTTC; cdr3_aa: CASTGTGGGEQFF
v_call: TRBV18; j_call: TRBJ2-7; clone_size: .; d_call: .; cdr3_nt: TGTGCCAGCTCAGCCAGGGTAGATGAGCAGTACTTC; cdr3_aa: CASSARVDEQYF
v_call: TRBV5-1; j_call: TRBJ2-3; clone_size: .; d_call: TRBD2; cdr3_nt: TGCGCCAGCAGGGGAGGGACAGATACGCAGTATTTT; cdr3_aa: CASRGGTDTQYF
v_call: TRBV6-1; j_call: TRBJ2-2; clone_size: once; d_call: TRBD1; cdr3_nt: TGTGCCAGCAGTGCACAGGGGCGATTTAACACCGGGGAGCTGTTTTTT; cdr3_aa: CASSAQGRFNTGELFF
v_call: TRBV30; j_call: TRBJ1-1; clone_size: .; d_call: .; cdr3_nt: TGTGCCTGGAGAGAGGGTACTGAAGCTTTCTTT; cdr3_aa: CAWREGTEAFF
v_call: TRBV10-3; j_call: TRBJ1-6; clone_size: .; d_call: .; cdr3_nt: TGTGCCATCAGTGGCCAGGGGCCCGTTTCACCCCTCCACTTT; cdr3_aa: CAISGQGPVSPLHF
v_call: TRBV2; j_call: TRBJ1-3; clone_size: .; d_call: .; cdr3_nt: TGTGCCAGCAAGGGAGCCGGAAACACCATATATTTT; cdr3_aa: CASKGAGNTIYF
v_call: TRBV10-1; j_call: TRBJ1-2; clone_size: .; d_call: .; cdr3_nt: TGCGCCAGCAGAGAACAGGCTTATGGCTACACCTTC; cdr3_aa: CASREQAYGYTF
v_call: TRBV7-9; j_call: TRBJ2-1; clone_size: .; d_call: TRBD2; cdr3_nt: TGTGCCAGCAGCTTACCGGGACTAGCAAGCCAAAAGGGGGTACAAGGGCAGTTCTTC; cdr3_aa: CASSLPGLASQKGVQGQFF
v_call: TRBV9; j_call: TRBJ2-3; clone_size: few; d_call: .; cdr3_nt: TGTGCCAGCAGCGTAGCCGGGACAATGGCAGATACGCAGTATTTT; cdr3_aa: CASSVAGTMADTQYF
v_call: TRBV30; j_call: TRBJ2-5; clone_size: .; d_call: TRBD2; cdr3_nt: TGTGCCTGGAGCCCGGGACTAGCGGAAGAGACCCAGTACTTC; cdr3_aa: CAWSPGLAEETQYF
v_call: TRBV5-8; j_call: TRBJ2-7; clone_size: .; d_call: TRBD2; cdr3_nt: TGTGCCAGCAGCTTACAGACCGGGACTAGGGGCGACGAGCAGTACTTC; cdr3_aa: CASSLQTGTRGDEQYF
v_call: TRBV4-1; j_call: TRBJ1-2; clone_size: few; d_call: .; cdr3_nt: TGCGCCAGCAGCCCCCCCGTAGGAGATGGCTACACCTTC; cdr3_aa: CASSPPVGDGYTF
v_call: TRBV6-5; j_call: TRBJ1-1; clone_size: .; d_call: .; cdr3_nt: TGTGCCAGCAGAGGACATCGGAGGAACACTGAAGCTTTCTTT; cdr3_aa: CASRGHRRNTEAFF
v_call: TRBV7-9; j_call: TRBJ1-1; clone_size: .; d_call: TRBD1; cdr3_nt: TGTGCCAGCAGCGCTCCCGGGACAGGGGACACTGAAGCTTTCTTT; cdr3_aa: CASSAPGTGDTEAFF
v_call: TRBV28; j_call: TRBJ2-7; clone_size: .; d_call: .; cdr3_nt: TGTGCCAGCAGCCGAGGGGGGGTAGCCTACGAGCAGTACTTC; cdr3_aa: CASSRGGVAYEQYF
v_call: TRBV2; j_call: TRBJ2-7; clone_size: .; d_call: TRBD2; cdr3_nt: TGTGCCAGCGGACTAGCGGGGTACTACGAGCAGTACTTC; cdr3_aa: CASGLAGYYEQYF
v_call: TRBV6-5; j_call: TRBJ1-1; clone_size: .; d_call: TRBD1; cdr3_nt: TGTGCCAGCAGGGGACAGGGTGAGGTAGGGGAAGCTTTCTTT; cdr3_aa: CASRGQGEVGEAFF
v_call: TRBV7-9; j_call: TRBJ1-6; clone_size: .; d_call: .; cdr3_nt: TGTGCCAGCTCCCCCTCAGCGGGCGGCTCACCCCTCCACTTT; cdr3_aa: CASSPSAGGSPLHF
v_call: TRBV11-2; j_call: TRBJ2-1; clone_size: few; d_call: .; cdr3_nt: TGTGCCAGCAGCCCCGGCACTAGCTTAGAGCAGTTCTTC; cdr3_aa: CASSPGTSLEQFF
v_call: TRBV7-6; j_call: TRBJ2-7; clone_size: .; d_call: TRBD1; cdr3_nt: TGTGCCAGCAGCTTAGCGGGGGACAGCACCTACGAGCAGTACTTC; cdr3_aa: CASSLAGDSTYEQYF
v_call: TRBV27; j_call: TRBJ2-7; clone_size: .; d_call: .; cdr3_nt: TGTGCCAGCAGTTTAACATCAACCCTCTCCGAGCAGTACTTC; cdr3_aa: CASSLTSTLSEQYF
v_call: TRBV5-1; j_call: TRBJ2-5; clone_size: .; d_call: TRBD2; cdr3_nt: TGCGCCAGCAGATTGACCGGGACTAGCGATGTGACCCAGTACTTC; cdr3_aa: CASRLTGTSDVTQYF
v_call: TRBV2; j_call: TRBJ1-5; clone_size: .; d_call: .; cdr3_nt: TGTGCCAGCAGTCCAGACTCTGGTCAGCCCCAGCATTTT; cdr3_aa: CASSPDSGQPQHF
v_call: TRBV5-6; j_call: TRBJ2-7; clone_size: .; d_call: TRBD2; cdr3_nt: TGTGCCAGCAGCTCCCGGAGCGGGAAGGTCTACGAGCAGTACTTC; cdr3_aa: CASSSRSGKVYEQYF
v_call: TRBV5-6; j_call: TRBJ2-3; clone_size: .; d_call: TRBD2; cdr3_nt: TGTGCCAGCAGCTTAGGGAGCGGGAGAGGATCAGATACGCAGTATTTT; cdr3_aa: CASSLGSGRGSDTQYF
v_call: TRBV4-3; j_call: TRBJ2-1; clone_size: .; d_call: TRBD2; cdr3_nt: TGCGCCAGCAGCCTATTAGCGGGACCCAACAATGAGCAGTTCTTC; cdr3_aa: CASSLLAGPNNEQFF
v_call: TRBV11-2; j_call: TRBJ2-7; clone_size: .; d_call: TRBD1; cdr3_nt: TGTGCCAGCAGCTTGATGGGACAGGGGTACGAGCAGTACTTC; cdr3_aa: CASSLMGQGYEQYF
v_call: TRBV6-5; j_call: TRBJ1-2; clone_size: once; d_call: TRBD1; cdr3_nt: TGTGCCAGCAGTTGGGACAGGGATGGCTACACCTTC; cdr3_aa: CASSWDRDGYTF
v_call: TRBV6-5; j_call: TRBJ2-7; clone_size: few; d_call: .; cdr3_nt: TGTGCCAGCATACCTTCGACTTACTCCTACGAGCAGTACTTC; cdr3_aa: CASIPSTYSYEQYF
v_call: TRBV19; j_call: TRBJ2-5; clone_size: .; d_call: .; cdr3_nt: TGTGCCAGTAGGGCGGGACTCGGGCCTGAGGAGACCCAGTACTTC; cdr3_aa: CASRAGLGPEETQYF
v_call: TRBV7-2; j_call: TRBJ2-7; clone_size: .; d_call: TRBD1; cdr3_nt: TGTGCCAGCAGCTTAACCGGGACAGGAGGACCCAAGCAGTACTTC; cdr3_aa: CASSLTGTGGPKQYF
v_call: TRBV6-2/TRBV6-3; j_call: TRBJ1-2; clone_size: .; d_call: TRBD1; cdr3_nt: TGTGCCAGCAGTTACTCGAGTCGGCCAGGGGGCAACTATGGCTACACCTTC; cdr3_aa: CASSYSSRPGGNYGYTF
v_call: TRBV12-5; j_call: TRBJ2-7; clone_size: .; d_call: TRBD2; cdr3_nt: TGTGCTAGTGGTTTGGCACCACTTAGCGGGGTCTCCTACGAGCAGTACTTC; cdr3_aa: CASGLAPLSGVSYEQYF
v_call: TRBV11-2; j_call: TRBJ1-4; clone_size: .; d_call: .; cdr3_nt: TGTGCCAGCAGCTTAACAGGGATACTCGGTGAAAAACTGTTTTTT; cdr3_aa: CASSLTGILGEKLFF
v_call: TRBV9; j_call: TRBJ1-1; clone_size: .; d_call: .; cdr3_nt: TGTGCCAGCAGCCCCCGGACAGATTTGAACACTGAAGCTTTCTTT; cdr3_aa: CASSPRTDLNTEAFF
v_call: TRBV12-5; j_call: TRBJ1-1; clone_size: .; d_call: TRBD1; cdr3_nt: TGTGCTAGTGGTTCGTACCGGGACAGGGGTACTGAAGCTTTCTTT; cdr3_aa: CASGSYRDRGTEAFF
v_call: TRBV30; j_call: TRBJ1-2; clone_size: .; d_call: TRBD1; cdr3_nt: TGTGCCTGGAGCTCCACAGGGGAAGGTGGCTACACCTTC; cdr3_aa: CAWSSTGEGGYTF
v_call: TRBV29-1; j_call: TRBJ2-3; clone_size: .; d_call: TRBD2; cdr3_nt: TGCAGCGTCTCAATTTCTAGCGGGACGGATACGCAGTATTTT; cdr3_aa: CSVSISSGTDTQYF
v_call: TRBV5-1; j_call: TRBJ2-2; clone_size: few; d_call: TRBD2; cdr3_nt: TGCGCCAGCAGCCTTAGCGGGAGGGTCGGGGAGCTGTTTTTT; cdr3_aa: CASSLSGRVGELFF
v_call: TRBV27; j_call: TRBJ1-2; clone_size: .; d_call: TRBD1; cdr3_nt: TGTGCCAGCAGTTTATCGAGACAGGGTCGAGGCTACACCTTC; cdr3_aa: CASSLSRQGRGYTF
v_call: TRBV5-1; j_call: TRBJ1-1; clone_size: .; d_call: .; cdr3_nt: TGCGCCAGCACCCGGAGGGGTAGTTCGGTCACTGAAGCTTTCTTT; cdr3_aa: CASTRRGSSVTEAFF
v_call: TRBV11-2; j_call: TRBJ2-7; clone_size: .; d_call: TRBD1; cdr3_nt: TGTGCCAGCAGCTTAGGGACAGGAACCTACGAGCAGTACTTC; cdr3_aa: CASSLGTGTYEQYF
v_call: TRBV10-3; j_call: TRBJ2-5; clone_size: many; d_call: TRBD1; cdr3_nt: TGTGCCATCAGCTTTAATGGGACAGGGAAGAATTCGGAGACCCAGTACTTC; cdr3_aa: CAISFNGTGKNSETQYF
v_call: TRBV25-1; j_call: TRBJ1-2; clone_size: .; d_call: .; cdr3_nt: TGTGCCAGCAGAGAGTCTGATGGCTACACCTTC; cdr3_aa: CASRESDGYTF
v_call: TRBV7-9; j_call: TRBJ2-3; clone_size: .; d_call: TRBD2; cdr3_nt: TGTGCCAGCAGCTCCCTAGCGGACTCCACAGATACGCAGTATTTT; cdr3_aa: CASSSLADSTDTQYF
v_call: TRBV7-6; j_call: TRBJ2-5; clone_size: .; d_call: TRBD1; cdr3_nt: TGTGCCAGCAGCTTAAAGGACAGGGGAGTTGGGGAGACCCAGTACTTC; cdr3_aa: CASSLKDRGVGETQYF
v_call: TRBV5-6; j_call: TRBJ1-3; clone_size: .; d_call: .; cdr3_nt: TGTGCCAGCTACAGGGCCTCTGGAAACACCATATATTTT; cdr3_aa: CASYRASGNTIYF
v_call: TRBV11-2; j_call: TRBJ1-3; clone_size: .; d_call: .; cdr3_nt: TGTGCCAGCAGCTTAGAGAGGGCTGGAAACACCATATATTTT; cdr3_aa: CASSLERAGNTIYF
v_call: TRBV7-2; j_call: TRBJ2-1; clone_size: .; d_call: TRBD2; cdr3_nt: TGTGCCAGCAGCTTCATGCCAGCGGGAGGGCCCGTTACCTATGAGCAGTTCTTC; cdr3_aa: CASSFMPAGGPVTYEQFF
v_call: TRBV19; j_call: TRBJ1-5; clone_size: .; d_call: TRBD1; cdr3_nt: TGTGCCAGTAGTACTGGGACAGGCAGCAATCAGCCCCAGCATTTT; cdr3_aa: CASSTGTGSNQPQHF
v_call: TRBV5-1; j_call: TRBJ1-3; clone_size: .; d_call: TRBD1; cdr3_nt: TGCGCCAGCAGCTTGAGGACAGGGGATGGAAACACCATATATTTT; cdr3_aa: CASSLRTGDGNTIYF
v_call: TRBV2; j_call: TRBJ2-3; clone_size: .; d_call: TRBD2; cdr3_nt: TGTGCCAGCAGCGTGAGGACTAGTGGCACAGATACGCAGTATTTT; cdr3_aa: CASSVRTSGTDTQYF